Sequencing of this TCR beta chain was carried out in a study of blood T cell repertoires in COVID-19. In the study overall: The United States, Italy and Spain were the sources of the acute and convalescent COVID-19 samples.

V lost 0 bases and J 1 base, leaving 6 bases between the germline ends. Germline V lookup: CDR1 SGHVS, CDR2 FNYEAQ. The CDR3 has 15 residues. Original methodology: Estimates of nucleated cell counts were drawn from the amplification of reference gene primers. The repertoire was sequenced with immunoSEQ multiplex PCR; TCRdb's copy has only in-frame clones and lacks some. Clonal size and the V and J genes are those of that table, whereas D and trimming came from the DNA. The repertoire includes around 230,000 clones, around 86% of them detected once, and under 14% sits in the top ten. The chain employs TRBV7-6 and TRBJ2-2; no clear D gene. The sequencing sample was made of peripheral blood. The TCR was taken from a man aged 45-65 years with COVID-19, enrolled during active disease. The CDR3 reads CASSLAGKNTGELFF. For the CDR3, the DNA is TGTGCCAGCAGCTTAGCTGGCAAGAACACCGGGGAGCTGTTTTTT.